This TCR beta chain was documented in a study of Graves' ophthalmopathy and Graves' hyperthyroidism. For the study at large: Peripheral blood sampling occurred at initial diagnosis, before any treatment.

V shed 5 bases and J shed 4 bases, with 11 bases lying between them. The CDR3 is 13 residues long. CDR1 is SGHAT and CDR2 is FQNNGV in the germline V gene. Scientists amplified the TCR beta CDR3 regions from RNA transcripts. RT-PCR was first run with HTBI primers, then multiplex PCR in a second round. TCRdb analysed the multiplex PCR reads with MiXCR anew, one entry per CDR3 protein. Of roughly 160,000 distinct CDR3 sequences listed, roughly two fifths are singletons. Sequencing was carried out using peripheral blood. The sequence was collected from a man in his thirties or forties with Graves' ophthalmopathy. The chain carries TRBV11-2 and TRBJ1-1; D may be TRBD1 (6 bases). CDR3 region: CASSRGRVTEAFF. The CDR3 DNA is TGTGCCAGCAGCCGGGGGCGGGTCACTGAAGCTTTCTTT.